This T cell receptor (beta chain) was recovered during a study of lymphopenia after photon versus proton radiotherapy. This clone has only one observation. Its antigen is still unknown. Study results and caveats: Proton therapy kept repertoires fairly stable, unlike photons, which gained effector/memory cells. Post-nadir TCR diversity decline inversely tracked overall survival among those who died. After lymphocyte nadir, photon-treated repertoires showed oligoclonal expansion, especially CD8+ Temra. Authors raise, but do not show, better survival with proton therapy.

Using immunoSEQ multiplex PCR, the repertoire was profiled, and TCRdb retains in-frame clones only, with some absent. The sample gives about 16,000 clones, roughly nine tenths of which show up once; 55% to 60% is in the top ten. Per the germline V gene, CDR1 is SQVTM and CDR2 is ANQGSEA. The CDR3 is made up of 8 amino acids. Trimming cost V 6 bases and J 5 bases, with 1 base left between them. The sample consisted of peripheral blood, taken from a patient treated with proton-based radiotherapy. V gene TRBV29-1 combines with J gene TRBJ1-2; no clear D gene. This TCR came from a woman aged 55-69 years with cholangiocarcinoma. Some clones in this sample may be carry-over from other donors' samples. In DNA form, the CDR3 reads TGCAGCGTATATGGCTACACCTTC. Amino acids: CSVYGYTF.